This entry features one TCR beta chain sequence. Its target antigen remains unknown. It has no much larger one-base neighbor in the sample; base qualities were not kept. The library was built by means of the immunoSEQ multiplex PCR assay. TCRdb stores this immuneACCESS table with in-frame sequences only. Part of the clones is absent; in the studies checked, under half of the shortfall reflects unresolved V genes, and no reason is known for the rest. The sample records about 410,000 clones, over 75% of which are singletons. The ten largest clones take up more than 6% of the sample. This sample stems from a study of control samples from healthy donors and cancer patients (TCRdb year 2020). After removal of 8 bases from V and 2 bases from J, the junction retains 11 bases not matched to a gene. The germline V gene specifies ENHRY as CDR1 and SYGVKD as CDR2. The CDR3 has 16 amino acids, counting the end cysteine and phenylalanine. Only the CDR3 region is kept as DNA, spanning 48 bases read in frame from base 1.

The chain uses TRBV10-3 and TRBJ2-7; 11 nucleotides in the junction match TRBD1. This receptor was obtained from a man aged 40-50 years with head and neck cancer. Sequenced: PBMCs. The CDR3 has the sequence CAIGSPGQGVAYEQYF. DNA sequence: TGTGCCATCGGGTCGCCGGGACAGGGGGTTGCCTACGAGCAGTACTTC.